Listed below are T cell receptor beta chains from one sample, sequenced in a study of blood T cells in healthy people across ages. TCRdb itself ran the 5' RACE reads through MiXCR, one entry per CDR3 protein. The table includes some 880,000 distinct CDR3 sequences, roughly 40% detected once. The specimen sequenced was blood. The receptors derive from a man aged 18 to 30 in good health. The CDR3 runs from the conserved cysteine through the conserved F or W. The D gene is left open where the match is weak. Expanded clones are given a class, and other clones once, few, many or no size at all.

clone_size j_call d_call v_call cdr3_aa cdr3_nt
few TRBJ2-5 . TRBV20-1 CSASMTRGGTLQETQYF TGCAGTGCCTCTATGACCCGTGGCGGAACCTTACAAGAGACCCAGTACTTC
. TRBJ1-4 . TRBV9 CASSERQVDEKLFF TGTGCCAGCAGTGAACGACAGGTGGATGAAAAACTGTTTTTT
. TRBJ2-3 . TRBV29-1 CSVPPIRYLYDTQYF TGCAGCGTTCCACCGATCAGATACCTGTACGATACGCAGTATTTT
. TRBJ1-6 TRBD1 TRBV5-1 CASSLGTSGTGNTSPLHF TGCGCCAGCAGCTTGGGTACATCCGGGACAGGGAACACTTCACCCCTCCACTTT
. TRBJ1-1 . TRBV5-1 CASSLASQGDTEAFF TGCGCCAGCAGCTTGGCGAGTCAGGGTGACACTGAAGCTTTCTTT
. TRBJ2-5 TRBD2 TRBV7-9 CASSLWGSGGVNEQYF TGTGCCAGCAGCTTATGGGGTAGCGGGGGTGTCAATGAGCAGTACTTC
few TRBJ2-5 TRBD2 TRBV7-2 CASSLLSGGSGDEQYF TGTGCCAGCAGCTTACTTAGCGGGGGGAGTGGGGATGAGCAGTACTTC
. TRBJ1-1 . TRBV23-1 CASRPRDIDTEAFF TGCGCCAGCAGACCACGGGACATAGACACTGAAGCTTTCTTT
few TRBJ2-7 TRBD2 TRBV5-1 CASSFGASGTYEQYF TGCGCCAGCAGCTTTGGGGCTAGCGGAACCTACGAGCAGTACTTC
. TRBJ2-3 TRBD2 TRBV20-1 CGATDIMGGRFTDTQYF TGCGGTGCAACGGATATTATGGGCGGGAGATTCACAGATACGCAGTATTTT
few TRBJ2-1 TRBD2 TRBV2 CASGGTSGNNEQFF TGTGCCAGCGGCGGGACTAGCGGAAACAATGAGCAGTTCTTC
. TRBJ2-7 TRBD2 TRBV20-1 CSARSAGASSYEQYF TGCAGTGCTAGGTCAGCGGGGGCCTCCTCCTACGAGCAGTACTTC
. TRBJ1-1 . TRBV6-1 CASTPGQNTEAFF TGTGCCAGCACCCCAGGGCAGAACACTGAAGCTTTCTTT
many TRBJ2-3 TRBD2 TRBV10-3 CAITPGLAGGPDTQYF TGTGCCATCACGCCGGGACTAGCGGGTGGGCCAGATACGCAGTATTTT
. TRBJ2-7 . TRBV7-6 CASSSRPGTDEQYF TGTGCCAGCAGCTCACGGCCTGGAACCGACGAGCAGTACTTC
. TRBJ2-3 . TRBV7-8 CASSPWGGRSTDTQYF TGTGCCAGCAGCCCTTGGGGGGGGCGGAGCACAGATACGCAGTATTTT
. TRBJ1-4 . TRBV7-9 CASSPPRRESEKLFF TGTGCCAGCAGCCCCCCCAGGCGGGAGTCTGAAAAACTGTTTTTT
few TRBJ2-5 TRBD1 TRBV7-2 CASSQGQTIQETQYF TGTGCCAGCAGCCAGGGACAGACTATACAAGAGACCCAGTACTTC
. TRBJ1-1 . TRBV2 CASRVEGTEAFF TGTGCCAGCAGGGTGGAAGGGACTGAAGCTTTCTTT
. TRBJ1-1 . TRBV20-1 CSATHTGIGTEAFF TGCAGTGCTACCCATACAGGTATAGGCACTGAAGCTTTCTTT
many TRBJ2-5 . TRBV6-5 CASSYLGTQETQYF TGTGCCAGCAGTTACTTGGGTACCCAAGAGACCCAGTACTTC
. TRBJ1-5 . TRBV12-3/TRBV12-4 CASRGTNQPQHF TGTGCCAGCAGAGGGACTAATCAGCCCCAGCATTTT
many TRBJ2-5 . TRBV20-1 CSASDGRGTQETQYF TGCAGTGCTAGTGATGGTAGGGGGACCCAAGAGACCCAGTACTTC
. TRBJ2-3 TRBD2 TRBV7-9 CASSPIRTSGSTDTQYF TGTGCCAGCAGCCCCATCAGGACTAGCGGGAGCACAGATACGCAGTATTTT
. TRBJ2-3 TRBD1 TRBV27 CASSLRGQGPDTQYF TGTGCCAGCAGTTTAAGAGGACAGGGTCCAGATACGCAGTATTTT
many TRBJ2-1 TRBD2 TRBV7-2 CASSLGRWSGDSNEQFF TGTGCCAGCAGCTTAGGGCGGTGGAGCGGGGATAGTAATGAGCAGTTCTTC
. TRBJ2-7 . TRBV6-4 CASGDGAYEQYF TGTGCCAGCGGTGACGGAGCCTACGAGCAGTACTTC
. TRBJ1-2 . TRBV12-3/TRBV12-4 CASSTTGTAYGYTF TGTGCCAGCAGTACCACCGGGACCGCCTATGGCTACACCTTC
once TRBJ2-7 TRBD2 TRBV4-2 CASSQETGLAGGAYNEQYF TGTGCCAGCAGCCAAGAGACCGGACTAGCGGGGGGCGCTTACAATGAGCAGTACTTC
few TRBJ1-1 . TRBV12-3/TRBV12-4 CASSYGTDKAFF TGTGCCAGCAGCTACGGGACCGACAAAGCTTTCTTT
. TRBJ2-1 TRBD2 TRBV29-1 CSVSQRGPANEQFF TGCAGCGTCAGCCAGCGGGGCCCGGCGAATGAGCAGTTCTTC
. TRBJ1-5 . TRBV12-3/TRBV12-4 CASSRAGETNQPQHF TGTGCCAGCAGTCGAGCCGGGGAGACCAATCAGCCCCAGCATTTT
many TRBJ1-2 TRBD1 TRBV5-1 CASSLAGRQGDYGYTF TGCGCCAGCAGCTTGGCAGGGAGACAGGGCGACTATGGCTACACCTTC
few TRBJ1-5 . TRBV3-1 CASSQDTENQPQHF TGTGCCAGCAGCCAAGATACTGAGAATCAGCCCCAGCATTTT
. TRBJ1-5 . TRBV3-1 CASSHLGSNQPQHF TGTGCCAGCAGCCACCTGGGTAGCAATCAGCCCCAGCATTTT
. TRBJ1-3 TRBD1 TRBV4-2 CASSQELFPRGQGGNTIYF TGTGCCAGCAGCCAAGAACTCTTCCCCAGGGGGCAGGGAGGAAACACCATATATTTT
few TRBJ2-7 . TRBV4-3 CASSQDGNRAGEQYF TGCGCCAGCAGCCAAGATGGTAACAGGGCGGGCGAGCAGTACTTC